The entry below gives a single TCR beta chain sequence along with its context. Per the original data handling: Amplification of reference gene primers provided the estimated nucleated cell counts. The method was immunoSEQ multiplex PCR; TCRdb's version includes in-frame clones alone and lacks a portion of them. Clone size and V and J calls were adopted from that table, with D and trimming inferred from the DNA. The sample shows about 150,000 clones, about 86% of them seen only once. The sample belongs to a study of blood T cell repertoires in COVID-19. As for the study in general: From the United States, Italy and Spain came samples of acute and convalescent COVID-19. PBMCs, B-cell-depleted T cells, or T cells were the source of the cDNA or gDNA that made up the material.

The V gene lost 2 bases and the J gene lost 0 bases, with 8 bases spanning the gap. CDR3 size: 15 residues. The germline V gene encodes CDR1 LGHNA and CDR2 YSLEER. The V gene is TRBV4-3, the J gene TRBJ1-3; a possible D gene is TRBD1 (5 bases). The origin of this receptor is a man aged 50 to 60 with active or convalescent COVID-19. The sequenced sample was peripheral blood. The CDR3 is CASSQQGSSGNTIYF. CDR3 sequence (DNA): TGCGCCAGCAGCCAACAGGGTTCCTCTGGAAACACCATATATTTT.